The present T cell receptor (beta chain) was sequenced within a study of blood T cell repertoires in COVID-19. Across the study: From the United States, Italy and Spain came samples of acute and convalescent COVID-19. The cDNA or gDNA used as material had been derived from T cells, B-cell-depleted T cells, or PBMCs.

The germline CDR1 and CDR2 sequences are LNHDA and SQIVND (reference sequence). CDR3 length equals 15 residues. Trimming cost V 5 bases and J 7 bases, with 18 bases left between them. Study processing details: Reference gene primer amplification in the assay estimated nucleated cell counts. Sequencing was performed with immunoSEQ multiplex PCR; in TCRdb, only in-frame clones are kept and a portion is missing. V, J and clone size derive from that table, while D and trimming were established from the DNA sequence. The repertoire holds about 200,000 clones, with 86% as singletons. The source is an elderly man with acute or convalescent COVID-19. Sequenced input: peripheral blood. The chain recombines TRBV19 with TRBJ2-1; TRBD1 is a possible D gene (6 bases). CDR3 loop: CASSLRWTDRNEQFF. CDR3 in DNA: TGTGCCAGTAGTCTAAGATGGACAGACCGAAATGAGCAGTTCTTC.